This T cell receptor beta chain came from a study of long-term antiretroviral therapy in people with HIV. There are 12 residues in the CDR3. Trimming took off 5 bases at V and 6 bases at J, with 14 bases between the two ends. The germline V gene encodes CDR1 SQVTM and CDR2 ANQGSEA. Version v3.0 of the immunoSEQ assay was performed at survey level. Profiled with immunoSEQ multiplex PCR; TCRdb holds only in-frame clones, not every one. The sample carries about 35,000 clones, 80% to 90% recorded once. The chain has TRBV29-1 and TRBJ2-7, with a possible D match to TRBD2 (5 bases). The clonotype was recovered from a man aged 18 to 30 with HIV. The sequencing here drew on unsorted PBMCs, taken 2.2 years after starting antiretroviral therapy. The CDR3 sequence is CSVPRGSGEQYF. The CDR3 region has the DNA TGCAGCGTTCCTCGAGGGTCGGGCGAGCAGTACTTC.